This passage covers 23 T cell receptor beta chains from one sample sequenced in a study of cytomegalovirus exposure and HLA in healthy donors. Primers: 60 Vbeta forward and 13 Jbeta reverse. Profiled with immunoSEQ multiplex PCR; TCRdb holds only in-frame clones, not every one. This sample has about 150,000 clones; nearly 90% occur once, and the top ten carry about 0.51%. The sequenced sample was PBMCs. The source is a woman aged 40 to 50 in good health and CMV-seronegative.

The chain employs TRBV4-1 and TRBJ1-4; the D gene is possibly TRBD1 (5 bases). Germline V lookup: CDR1 MGHRA, CDR2 YSYEKL. The CDR3 extends over 13 amino acids. V was cut by 5 bases and J by 4 bases, with 8 bases left in between. The CDR3 spells CASSLGVNEKLFF. CDR3 bases: TGCGCCAGCAGCTTAGGGGTTAATGAAAAACTGTTTTTT.

This clone showed up just once. The chain joins TRBV6-1 to TRBJ2-1, with TRBD2 matching over 11 bases. CDR3 length: 18 amino acids. Germline V CDR1 and CDR2: MNHNS, SASEGT. V shed 4 bases, J shed 7 bases, and the junction held 15 bases outside the gene matches. CDR3 sequence: CASSGRLAGNLLGNEQFF. The CDR3 DNA sequence: TGTGCCAGCAGTGGGAGACTAGCGGGGAACCTCCTAGGTAATGAGCAGTTCTTC.

J is TRBJ1-4 and V is TRBV4-3; TRBD1 aligns across 9 bases. This CDR3 is built from 14 residues. With V trimmed by 3 bases and J by 8 bases, 4 bases remained unmatched. In germline, CDR1 is LGHNA, CDR2 YSLEER. CDR3 amino acids: CASSHGQGNEKLFF. CDR3 nucleotides: TGCGCCAGCAGCCACGGACAGGGGAACGAAAAACTGTTTTTT.

In regard to this clone: The sample contains more than one DNA sequence encoding this CDR3. This chain joins TRBV6-5 and TRBJ2-7; 7 bases align to TRBD2. V lost 0 bases and J lost 2; bases outside the gene matches: 4. Germline CDR1 is MNHEY and CDR2 is SVGAGI. This CDR3 has 15 residues. The CDR3 reads CASSYSGRGAYEQYF. As DNA, the CDR3 is TGTGCCAGCAGTTACTCTGGACGGGGGGCCTACGAGCAGTACTTC.

V usage is TRBV19 and J usage is TRBJ2-1, with D perhaps matching TRBD2 (5 bases). In germline, CDR1 is LNHDA, CDR2 SQIVND (reference sequence). The CDR3 runs to 15 residues. Trimming left V 6 bases short and J 4 bases short, with 16 bases between. CDR3 DNA sequence: TGTGCCAGTAGCCCAAGAGCGGACCGATACAATGAGCAGTTCTTC. Its protein is CASSPRADRYNEQFF.

The CDR3 DNA is TGTGCCAGCAGCGACGGGACTAGCGGAACCCAAGAGACCCAGTACTTC. Translated: CASSDGTSGTQETQYF. V is TRBV2 and J is TRBJ2-5; the match to TRBD2 covers 11 bases. V was pared by 6 bases and J by 1 base, with 7 bases of the junction left unmatched. The germline CDR1 and CDR2 sequences are SNHLY and FYNNEI. The CDR3 is made up of 16 amino acids.

The chain joins TRBV9 to TRBJ1-1, with D perhaps matching TRBD1 (6 bases). The CDR3 consists of 13 residues. Germline V gene lookup returns CDR1 SGDLS and CDR2 YYNGEE. Trimming removed 0 bases from V and 8 bases from J, with 11 bases in between. This CDR3 reads CASSVEQGSEAFF. Here the CDR3 DNA reads TGTGCCAGCAGCGTAGAACAGGGCTCCGAAGCTTTCTTT.

The V gene is TRBV7-9, the J gene TRBJ2-5; D may be TRBD1 (6 bases). The CDR3 contains 15 residues. The V end was cut by 5 bases, the J end by 5 bases, with 18 bases between. Germline loops: CDR1 SEHNR, CDR2 FQNEAQ (reference sequence). CDR3 bases: TGTGCCAGCAGCCCCCGGGTGCAGGGGTTGGAGACCCAGTACTTC. Translating it yields CASSPRVQGLETQYF.

V gene TRBV6-1 combines with J gene TRBJ1-5, with D tentatively TRBD1 (5 bases). Trimming left V 6 bases short and J 5 bases short, with 14 bases between. From germline, CDR1 is MNHNS and CDR2 SASEGT. CDR3 length: 14 residues. The CDR3 is CASRSGGNYQPQHF. The CDR3 DNA reads as TGTGCCAGCAGGAGCGGGGGGAATTATCAGCCCCAGCATTTT.

This clone has a single count. V gene TRBV6-4 combines with J gene TRBJ1-1, with TRBD1 as a possible D gene (5 bases). CDR1 and CDR2 from the germline V gene are MRHNA and SNTAGT. The CDR3 consists of 13 residues. Trimming removed 4 bases at V and 2 bases at J, with 8 bases between. CDR3 loop: CASSADRNTEAFF. In nucleotides, the CDR3 is TGTGCCAGCAGTGCTGACAGAAACACTGAAGCTTTCTTT.

The chain is built from TRBV5-1 and TRBJ1-1, with 10 bases aligning to TRBD1. The CDR3 spans 16 residues. Germline CDR1 is SGHRS and CDR2 is YFSETQ. Trimming took 5 bases from V and 2 from J; bases not matched to a gene: 9. CDR3 nucleotide sequence: TGCGCCAGCAGAATTGGACAGGGGGACCTTAACACTGAAGCTTTCTTT. Its translation is CASRIGQGDLNTEAFF.

This chain joins TRBV6-1 and TRBJ2-3; the match to TRBD2 covers 8 bases. The CDR3 sequence is 16 residues long. The germline gives CDR1 MNHNS, CDR2 SASEGT. After removal of 4 bases from V and 3 bases from J, the junction contained 9 bases not matched to a gene. The DNA of the CDR3 is TGTGCCAGCAGTGCCGAAAGAGCGGGAGTAACAGATACGCAGTATTTT. Translated: CASSAERAGVTDTQYF.

V usage is TRBV5-6 and J usage is TRBJ2-5; TRBD2 aligns across 7 bases. Judging by the DNA end, TRBJ2-7 fits better; the J call may be wrong. Per the germline V gene, CDR1 is SGHDT and CDR2 is YYEEEE. This CDR3 has 18 amino acids. In nucleotides, the CDR3 is TGTGCCAGCAGCTTGGCGTCGGCGCACCAGCGGGAAGCCTACGAGCAGTACTTC. It codes for CASSLASAHQREAYEQYF.

V usage is TRBV5-4 and J usage is TRBJ2-7; 8 positions agree with TRBD1. The germline gives CDR1 SGHNT, CDR2 YYREEE (reference sequence). The CDR3 consists of 14 residues. J gave up 4 bases and V 4 bases, and 7 bases lay outside the gene matches. CDR3 sequence reads: CASSVQGEGYEQYF. In DNA, the CDR3 is TGTGCCAGCAGCGTACAGGGGGAAGGGTACGAGCAGTACTTC.

V and J are TRBV5-8 and TRBJ2-5; D ambiguous. Trimming pared 0 bases from V and 5 bases from J, leaving 5 bases between. Germline V gene sequence: CDR1 SGHTS, CDR2 YDEGEE. There are 12 residues in the CDR3. CDR3 in amino acids: CASSLVRETQYF. CDR3 nucleotide sequence: TGTGCCAGCAGCTTGGTCCGTGAGACCCAGTACTTC.

This clone was detected once. The rearrangement links TRBV10-1 to TRBJ2-7, with 7 bases lining up with TRBD1. The V gene end was trimmed by 5 bases and the J gene end by 2 bases; junction bases not matched to a gene: 3. The CDR3 extends over 13 amino acids. CDR1 is WNHNN, CDR2 SYGVQD, per germline (reference sequence). CDR3 in DNA: TGCGCCAGCAGTCCCGGGACAGCCTACGAGCAGTACTTC. Protein: CASSPGTAYEQYF.

J is TRBJ1-5 and V is TRBV5-1; D gene unclear. CDR3 length: 13 residues. V was clipped by 0 bases and J by 5 bases, with 6 bases between them. The V gene's germline CDR1 is SGHRS and CDR2 YFSETQ. This chain's CDR3 is CASSLGRDQPQHF. CDR3 nucleotides: TGCGCCAGCAGCTTGGGCCGAGATCAGCCCCAGCATTTT.

The V call is TRBV10-1, the J call TRBJ1-6, with D maybe TRBD1 (5 bases). The CDR3 is made up of 13 amino acids. V gave up 4 bases and J gave up 5 bases, with 6 bases separating them. Germline CDR1 is WNHNN and CDR2 is SYGVQD (reference sequence). The CDR3 protein is CASSGQNNSPLHF. CDR3 bases: TGCGCCAGCAGTGGACAGAATAATTCACCCCTCCACTTT.

The genes are TRBV27 and TRBJ1-5, with TRBD1 identical over 7 bases. Germline values: CDR1 MNHEY, CDR2 SMNVEV (reference sequence). The CDR3 spans 13 residues. Trimming at V came to 0 bases and at J to 10 bases, leaving 3 bases not matched to a gene. The CDR3 here is CASSLSRDSPQHF. Here the CDR3 DNA reads TGTGCCAGCAGTTTATCGAGGGACAGCCCCCAGCATTTT.

This clone is a singleton in its sample. The V and J genes are TRBV5-1 and TRBJ2-1, with 7 bases lining up with TRBD1. Germline CDR1 and CDR2: SGHRS and YFSETQ. V lost 2 bases to trimming and J lost 7 bases; unmatched junction nucleotides: 6. The CDR3 is made up of 14 amino acids. CDR3 sequence reads: CASSFAQGDNEQFF. CDR3 nucleotide sequence: TGCGCCAGCAGCTTTGCTCAGGGGGATAATGAGCAGTTCTTC.

The CDR3 loop reads CASTSPTSGPYEQYF. The CDR3, as DNA: TGTGCCAGCACCTCTCCGACTAGCGGGCCTTACGAGCAGTACTTC. The chain joins TRBV7-9 to TRBJ2-7; 10 bases align to TRBD2. CDR3 length: 15 residues. Germline lookup yields CDR1 SEHNR and CDR2 FQNEAQ (reference sequence). The V gene end was trimmed by 7 bases and the J gene end by 4 bases; junction bases not matched to a gene: 10.

About this clone itself: One end of the junction fails to match germline, which may point to a read error. The chain recombines TRBV30 with TRBJ2-4, with D tentatively TRBD2 (6 bases). CDR1 is GTSNPN, CDR2 SVGIG, per germline (reference sequence). The CDR3 length is 11 residues. This chain's CDR3 is CAWSKGTSPSF. The CDR3 DNA reads as TGTGCCTGGAGTAAGGGGACTTCCCCGTCCTTC.

The genes are TRBV2 and TRBJ2-6, with TRBD1 matching over 11 bases. In germline, CDR1 is SNHLY, CDR2 FYNNEI. The CDR3 has 17 residues. Losses at the gene ends were 4 bases for V and 6 bases for J; bases not matched to a gene: 8. CDR3 coding DNA: TGTGCCAGCAGTGGGGACAGGGGGGGAACTCTGGCCAACGTCCTGACTTTC. It is translated as CASSGDRGGTLANVLTF.